This paragraph reports one T cell receptor (beta chain). Its matching antigen is unknown. TCRdb used MiXCR to reprocess the 5' RACE reads, holding one entry per CDR3 protein. The sample consists of 200,000 to 300,000 distinct CDR3 sequences, 8% to 11% of them appearing once. Trimming left V 5 bases short and J 2 bases short, with 14 bases between. The CDR3 totals 15 residues. Germline V gene lookup returns CDR1 SEHNR and CDR2 FQNEAQ (reference sequence). The data stem from a study of CD8 T cells in ankylosing spondylitis. Study-wide results and limits: Disease-associated clones were reportedly significantly overrepresented in matched ankylosing spondylitis synovial fluid.

This clonotype was obtained from a male donor with ankylosing spondylitis or in good health (not recorded which). The specimen sequenced was blood, either unsorted or a sorted T cell fraction (not recorded which). V usage is TRBV7-9 and J usage is TRBJ2-3, with D possibly TRBD1 on 5 matching bases. CDR3 sequence (DNA): TGTGCCAGCAGCCAGAGTAGGGGTGCCACAGATACGCAGTATTTT. This encodes CASSQSRGATDTQYF.